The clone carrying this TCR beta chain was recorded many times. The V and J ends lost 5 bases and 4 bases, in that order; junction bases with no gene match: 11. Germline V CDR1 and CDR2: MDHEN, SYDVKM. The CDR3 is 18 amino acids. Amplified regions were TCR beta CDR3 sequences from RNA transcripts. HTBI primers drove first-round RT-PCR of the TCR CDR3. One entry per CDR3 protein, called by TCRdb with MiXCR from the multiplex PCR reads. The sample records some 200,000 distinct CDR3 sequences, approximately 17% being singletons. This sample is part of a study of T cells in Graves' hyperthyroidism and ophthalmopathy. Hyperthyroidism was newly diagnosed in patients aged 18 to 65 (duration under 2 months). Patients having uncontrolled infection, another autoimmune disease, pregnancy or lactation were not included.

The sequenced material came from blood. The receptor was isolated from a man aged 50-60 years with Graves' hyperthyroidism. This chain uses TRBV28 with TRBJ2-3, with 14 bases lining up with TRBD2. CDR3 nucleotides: TGTGCCAGCAGTACCCTTGGGACTAGCGGGGGTGGGGCAGATACGCAGTATTTT. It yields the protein CASSTLGTSGGGADTQYF.